The rows below give T cell receptor beta chains drawn from one sample of a study of blood T cell repertoires in COVID-19. Sequencing used immunoSEQ multiplex PCR; TCRdb keeps in-frame clones, though not all of them. Among fewer than 300,000 clones listed, about four fifths were seen once. Sequenced: PBMCs or T cells enriched from blood (not recorded which). The receptors derive from a middle-aged man who had been exposed to COVID-19. Each CDR3 is given without its conserved first and last residue. The D gene is left open where the match is weak.

v_gene	d_gene	j_gene	CDR3aa
TRBV19	NA	TRBJ2-3	ASSSLRSDTSYGTDTQY
TRBV27	NA	TRBJ1-3	ASKRARANTIY
TRBV9	NA	TRBJ2-2	ASSGALITGELF
TRBV4-1	TRBD2	TRBJ2-7	ASSQEIAGIYEQY
TRBV7-9	NA	TRBJ2-1	ASSLATPYNEQF
TRBV12-3/TRBV12-4	NA	TRBJ1-2	ASSLGQNYGYT
TRBV15	NA	TRBJ2-7	ATSRESSYEQY
TRBV2	NA	TRBJ1-6	AGTEGFGSPLH
TRBV9	NA	TRBJ2-5	ASSARDWERGQETQY
TRBV19	NA	TRBJ2-3	ASSILVRRAADTQY
TRBV6-5	TRBD1	TRBJ1-6	ASNPKGTGVSPLH
TRBV2	TRBD1	TRBJ2-7	AGNRGALYEQY
TRBV2	TRBD1	TRBJ1-6	ASTTGESSPLH
TRBV6-5	NA	TRBJ2-7	ASTGSHEQY
TRBV6-5	NA	TRBJ1-5	ASSRIQGDGQPQH
TRBV7-9	TRBD1	TRBJ2-7	ASSSTGEIDEQY
TRBV5-4	TRBD2	TRBJ2-1	ASSLNAASGGEQF
TRBV4-2	NA	TRBJ1-1	ASSQAAGSDTEAF
TRBV19	NA	TRBJ1-2	ASSQTASYGYT
TRBV5-4	TRBD2	TRBJ2-5	ASRPGLAGVQETQY
TRBV20-1	NA	TRBJ1-1	SASIEGWTEAF
TRBV4-2	TRBD2	TRBJ2-1	ASSQDRGLAAYNEQF
TRBV29-1	TRBD1	TRBJ1-1	SVEGRTGVRGAF
TRBV5-1	NA	TRBJ2-3	ASSSYLGVTDTQY
TRBV11-3	TRBD2	TRBJ2-1	ASSSRGAGNNEQF
TRBV9	NA	TRBJ2-2	ASSLEAGVGTGELF